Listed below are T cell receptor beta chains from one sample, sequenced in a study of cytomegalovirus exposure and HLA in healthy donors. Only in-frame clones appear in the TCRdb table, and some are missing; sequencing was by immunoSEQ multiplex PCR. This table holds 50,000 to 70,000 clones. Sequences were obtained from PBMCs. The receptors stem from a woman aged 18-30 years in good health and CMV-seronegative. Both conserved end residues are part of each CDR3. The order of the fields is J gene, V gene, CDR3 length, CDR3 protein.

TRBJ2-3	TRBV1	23	CTSSQDPLAGGLPNEGRTDTQYF
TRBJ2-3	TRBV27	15	CASSMTGGSIDTQYF
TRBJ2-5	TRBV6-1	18	CASSDLATSGRARETQYF
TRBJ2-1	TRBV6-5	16	CASSSSSWELGSEQFF
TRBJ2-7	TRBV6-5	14	CASSYSGHGYEQYF
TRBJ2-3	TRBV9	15	CASSSSGGAPDTQYF
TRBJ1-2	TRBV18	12	CASSPLQGGHTF
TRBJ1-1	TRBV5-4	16	CASSLAGTEAYTEAFF
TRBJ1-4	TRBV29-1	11	CSVYRVGKLFF
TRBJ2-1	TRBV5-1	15	CASRRQGAHNDEQFF
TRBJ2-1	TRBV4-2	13	CASSGPPSNEQFF
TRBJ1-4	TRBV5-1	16	CASSRQGGQLREKLFF
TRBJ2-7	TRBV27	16	CASSFLGLAGVGEQYF
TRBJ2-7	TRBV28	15	CASSPPGTGGLREYF
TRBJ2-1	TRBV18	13	CASSPTNTAEQFF
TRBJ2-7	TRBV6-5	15	CASSYRMDRVYEQYF
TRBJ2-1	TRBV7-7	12	CASSLAGGEQFF
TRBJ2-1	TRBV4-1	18	CASSQDLWREGSYNEQFF
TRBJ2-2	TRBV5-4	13	CASSLDRVGELFF
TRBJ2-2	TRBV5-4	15	CASSPSGRTAGELFF
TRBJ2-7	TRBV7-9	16	CASRPTWGSGHYEQYF
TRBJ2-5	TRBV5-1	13	CASSSGTEETQYF